This T cell receptor beta chain came from a study of PD-L1 blockade in urothelial cancer. Time point reported: pretreatment peripheral blood. Overall study results and limits: Blood TCR clonality below the median before treatment was a predictor of better survival.

The data were produced by immunoSEQ multiplex PCR, yet TCRdb's version contains in-frame clones alone and is incomplete. The sample yields around 86,000 clones, 70% to 90% seen once. The germline V gene encodes CDR1 MNHNS and CDR2 SASEGT. Between the trimmed V and J ends, which lost 1 base and 7 bases, there was a span of 8 bases. There are 13 residues in the CDR3. This clone was seen once. The antigen remains undetermined. The J gene is TRBJ2-1, the V gene TRBV6-1; D is perhaps TRBD2 (6 bases). Sequences were derived from PBMCs, sampled around atezolizumab (anti-PD-L1) treatment. The source of this sequence is a man aged 40-49 years with urothelial cancer. The CDR3 region has the DNA TGTGCCAGCAGTGAAGTTCTAGCGAATGAGCAGTTCTTC. Translation gives CASSEVLANEQFF.